This T cell receptor beta chain was recorded in a study of CD4 T cell repertoires in COVID-19 (dated by TCRdb to the early 2020s). Background on the whole study: For cross-reactivity analysis, CFSE-low cells were expanded with IL-2 for nine to ten days and were then relabeled and restimulated with spike proteins from other coronaviruses. Naturally processed CD4+ T cell responses to SARS-CoV-2 spike and nucleoprotein were characterized in COVID-19-recovered individuals, and clonal composition was assessed by TCR Vbeta sequencing. Subset-level TCR Vbeta repertoire analysis of SARS-CoV-2-reactive T cells was performed in a few recovered individuals. What the work shows at the level of the full study, not this receptor alone: Several of the most expanded SARS-CoV-2-reactive clonotypes were shared between two or all three memory subsets, suggesting intraclonal diversification. Between about 6 and 28% of SARS-CoV-2 clonotypes were also detected in SARS-CoV and/or HKU1 spike-stimulated secondary cultures, consistent with cross-reactivity.

Sample time point, as interpreted from the label and publication: sample from a COVID-19-recovered individual after infection. Cells were CFSE-labeled and stimulated with autologous monocytes plus recombinant SARS-CoV-2 spike or nucleoprotein to obtain antigen-reactive proliferating T cell lines. Donors were patients who had recovered from mild-to-severe COVID-19. An input of under 6.5x10^5 cells per subset was used to start the stimulated subset cultures. CD4+ total memory, central memory, effector memory and circulating T follicular helper cells were isolated from peripheral blood mononuclear cells. CDR1 and CDR2 are drawn from the germline V gene (reference sequence): SEHNR, FQNEAQ. Spanning cysteine to phenylalanine, the CDR3 consists of 14 amino acids. Left in the record is the CDR3 DNA by itself, 42 bases read in frame from the first base. V and J lose 5 bases and 0 bases, and a span of 9 bases separates them.

The library was obtained by the immunoSEQ multiplex PCR assay. Under the source paper's analysis protocol: To quantify how much the repertoires of different subsets overlapped, the Chao-Jaccard similarity index was used along with counts of shared clonotypes. This immuneACCESS table, as held by TCRdb, lists in-frame sequences with V and J called but not all clones. Of the missing ones, under half trace to an unresolved V gene in checked studies; the others have no known cause. V, J and clone size are taken as reported in that table, and D and trimming were inferred from the DNA itself. The sample includes 1,400 to 1,500 clones, with roughly 15% observed a single time. The biggest ten clones account for approximately 10% of the sample. In its sample, this clone comes out as medium-sized (0.01 to 0.1%). The antigen it binds to is not known. Base qualities are not provided; no much larger clone lies one nucleotide away. This same CDR3 is encoded by further DNA sequences in the sample.

The sample consisted of central memory CD4+ T cells, cultured in vitro, taken after recovery from COVID-19. This specimen's cell subset or site label, interpreted: CD4+ T central memory cells. This TCR was sampled from a human donor who had COVID-19. The sequence joins TRBV7-9 to TRBJ2-3, with the D gene tentatively TRBD1 or TRBD2, based on 5 matching bases in each. CDR3 protein: CASSLEGSTDTQYF. The DNA sequence is given as TGTGCCAGCAGCCTCGAGGGGAGCACAGATACGCAGTATTTT.